This TCR beta chain is drawn from a study of early T cells in non-severe SARS-CoV-2 infection. CDR1 and CDR2 from the germline V gene are MDHEN and SYDVKM. V was cut by 5 bases and J by 2 bases, with 9 bases left in between. The CDR3 spans 13 residues. Individual cDNA molecules each received unique molecular identifiers attached to them. TCRdb re-analysed the 5' RACE reads in MiXCR, keeping a single row per CDR3 protein. The data contain approximately 37,000 distinct CDR3 sequences, about 8% of them seen just once; the ten biggest clones take up under 15%. Study-wide results and caveats: Private and CD4 specificities were missed by VDJdb matching, skewed to anti-spike CD8.

Turning to this clonotype: The antigen remains unidentified.

The sample consisted of whole blood, taken at baseline. The TCR sequence derives from an adult who was a healthcare worker with PCR-confirmed SARS-CoV-2 infection or an uninfected control (not recorded which). The chain employs TRBV28 and TRBJ2-5; a weak D match, TRBD2 (5 bases). CDR3 sequence: CASSIPGQETQYF. The CDR3, as DNA: TGTGCCAGCAGTATACCGGGGCAAGAGACCCAGTACTTC.